This T cell receptor (beta chain) was recorded in a study of regulatory T cells in long-lasting Graves disease. CDR3 regions were amplified by Arm-PCR using iRepertoire HTBI primers to build TCR beta libraries. MiXCR, applied by TCRdb to the multiplex PCR reads, yields one record per CDR3 protein. The table has roughly 610,000 distinct CDR3 sequences, around 15% seen once; the top ten hold 12%. In germline, CDR1 is GTSNPN, CDR2 SVGIG (reference sequence). This CDR3 is built from 14 residues. V was clipped by 0 bases and J by 4 bases, with 12 bases between them. This clonotype was recorded at least ten times. What it binds is not known. General study results and limits: Accuracy could have been hurt by small sample size. Persistent disease was associated with favored TRBV28 usage and with favored use of TRBJ1-2 and TRBJ2-5.

As to time point: newly diagnosed GD, antithyroid drugs for less than 3 months. With RNA extracted from PBMCs as input, the TCR library was made. Graves' disease diagnosis relied on American Thyroid Association guidelines. The sample was also reused in another study, on T cells in Graves' hyperthyroidism and ophthalmopathy. Turning to that study: Orbital computed tomography, thyroid ultrasound, serum thyroxine and TRAb, and clinical symptoms together informed the diagnoses.

The V call is TRBV30, the J call TRBJ1-1; D is perhaps TRBD1 (5 bases). This receptor was obtained from a man aged 18 to 29 with Graves disease. Specimen: peripheral blood mononuclear cells (PBMCs), collected at new diagnosis, from a patient treated with antithyroid drugs. CDR3 residues: CAWSVKGVGTEAFF. The CDR3 coding sequence is TGTGCCTGGAGTGTAAAAGGGGTGGGCACTGAAGCTTTCTTT. Variable domain in full (rest from reference TRBV30 and TRBJ1-1): SQTIHQWPATLVQPVGSPLSLECTVEGTSNPNLYWYRQAAGRGLQLLFYSVGIGQISSEVPQNLSASRPQDRQFILSSKKLLLSDSGFYLCAWSVKGVGTEAFFGQGTRLTVV.